This passage covers 27 T cell receptor beta chains from one sample sequenced in a study of post-analysis software for immune sequencing data. Findings and limits, study-wide: About five TRBV segments, including TRBV5-6, TRBV5-1 and TRBV20-1, were more frequent in patients than controls.

Their recognized antigens are unknown. The library was made from cDNA and included unique molecular identifiers. TCRdb processed the PCR reads anew with MiXCR; each CDR3 protein has one entry. In the table there are a few hundred thousand distinct CDR3 sequences, about a third of which are singletons. Sample: blood. The receptors stem from a girl aged 2-17 years with multiple sclerosis.

The V gene is TRBV29-1, the J gene TRBJ1-2; 7 bases map to TRBD1. Germline lookup yields CDR1 SQVTM and CDR2 ANQGSEA. The CDR3 consists of 11 residues. V dropped 5 bases and J dropped 7; count of bases not matched to a gene: 4. The CDR3 DNA sequence: TGCAGCGTTAACAGACAGGGTGGCTACACCTTC. Protein sequence: CSVNRQGGYTF.

The chain has TRBV29-1 and TRBJ2-5; 8 bases align to TRBD1. The V gene end was trimmed by 4 bases and the J gene end by 2 bases; junction bases not matched to a gene: 9. The CDR3 spans 15 residues. Germline loops: CDR1 SQVTM, CDR2 ANQGSEA. CDR3 nucleotide sequence: TGCAGCGTTGTGGTCGGGACAGGACCTCAAGAGACCCAGTACTTC. It yields the protein CSVVVGTGPQETQYF.

V is TRBV14 and J is TRBJ2-1, with TRBD2 matching over 14 bases. The CDR3 totals 17 residues. Germline V gene sequence: CDR1 SGHDN, CDR2 FVKESK. V lost 1 base and J lost 8; bases outside the gene matches: 7. As DNA, the CDR3 is TGTGCCAGCAGCCAAGGAGGACTAGCGGGGGGATACTATGAGCAGTTCTTC. It translates to CASSQGGLAGGYYEQFF.

This sequence joins TRBV28 and TRBJ1-2, with 10 bases lining up with TRBD1. CDR1 and CDR2 (germline): MDHEN, SYDVKM. The J segment lost 7 bases and the V segment lost 7 bases, leaving 9 bases of the junction unmatched. The CDR3 runs 14 residues. The CDR3 DNA sequence: TGTGCCAGCACTGGGACAGGGGTTTTCGGTGGCTACACCTTC. Its protein product is CASTGTGVFGGYTF.

This clonotype was observed a handful of times. J is TRBJ1-5 and V is TRBV15, with unresolved D. V was pared by 0 bases and J by 0 bases, with 12 bases between. Germline V lookup: CDR1 LNHNV, CDR2 YYDKDF (reference sequence). The CDR3 is 17 amino acids. The CDR3 DNA sequence: TGTGCCACCAGCAGAGAAATGGGGTTCGGTAGCAATCAGCCCCAGCATTTT. Amino acid sequence: CATSREMGFGSNQPQHF.

This clonotype was counted only a few times. The V call is TRBV5-6, the J call TRBJ2-1; 8 nucleotides match TRBD1. From germline, CDR1 is SGHDT and CDR2 YYEEEE. J was trimmed by 5 bases and V by 5 bases; bases with no gene match: 15. CDR3 length: 17 residues. The CDR3 DNA sequence: TGTGCCAGCAGGATCGTCGGTTTCAGGGGGCGTCACAATGAGCAGTTCTTC. It is translated as CASRIVGFRGRHNEQFF.

The chain couples TRBV11-3 to TRBJ2-1; D is undetermined. Deletions cut 3 bases from V and 7 bases from J, with 10 bases between. The germline V gene has CDR1 SGHNT and CDR2 YENEEA. There are 13 residues in the CDR3. In DNA, the CDR3 is TGTGCCAGCAGCTTTTACCTGGGTAATGAGCAGTTCTTC. Protein product: CASSFYLGNEQFF.

This clonotype was observed once. The chain joins TRBV9 to TRBJ1-1; D is undetermined. The V gene's germline CDR1 is SGDLS and CDR2 YYNGEE. This CDR3 comprises 17 residues. V lost 0 bases and J 3 bases, leaving 18 bases between the germline ends. The CDR3 sequence: CASSVADSGWRDTEAFF. The CDR3 DNA reads TGTGCCAGCAGCGTAGCTGACTCCGGGTGGCGGGACACTGAAGCTTTCTTT.

V and J are TRBV20-1 and TRBJ2-4; D may correspond to TRBD1 or TRBD2 (5 bases each). The J call is in doubt because the DNA end fits TRBJ2-5 better. This CDR3 comprises 14 residues. The germline CDR1 and CDR2 sequences are DFQATT and SNEGSKA (reference sequence). The CDR3 DNA follows: TGCAGTGCCCCTTGGGCAGGGCGGGAAGAGACCCAGTACTTC. This codes for CSAPWAGREETQYF.

This chain links TRBV6-6 with TRBJ1-5; no clear D gene. Trimming took off 6 bases at V and 2 bases at J, with 14 bases between the two ends. Per the germline V gene, CDR1 is MNHNY and CDR2 is SVGAGI (reference sequence). The CDR3 has 15 amino acids. The CDR3 coding sequence is TGTGCCAGCAGCCCCTCGGCAATTGGCAATCAGCCCCAGCATTTT. As protein: CASSPSAIGNQPQHF.

This clonotype was detected only a few times. V is TRBV5-1 and J is TRBJ2-1, with D unresolved. V gave up 0 bases and J gave up 0 bases, with 4 bases separating them. The germline V gene encodes CDR1 SGHRS and CDR2 YFSETQ. This CDR3 contains 14 residues. In DNA, the CDR3 is TGCGCCAGCAGCTTGGAACTCTCCTACAATGAGCAGTTCTTC. Protein product: CASSLELSYNEQFF.

J is TRBJ2-2 and V is TRBV5-1; D perhaps matches TRBD1 (6 bases). Germline CDR1 SGHRS, CDR2 YFSETQ. The V gene lost 4 bases and the J gene lost 5 bases, with 12 bases spanning the gap. This CDR3 has 14 amino acids. The CDR3 nucleotides are TGCGCCAGCAGCCAGCTACAGGGAACCGGGGAGCTGTTTTTT. Translated, it gives CASSQLQGTGELFF.

Details on this clonotype: Germline is not matched at one junction end, which may reflect a read error. The J gene is TRBJ2-3, the V gene TRBV9, with 11 bases fitting TRBD2. This CDR3 comprises 16 residues. Germline lookup yields CDR1 SGDLS and CDR2 YYNGEE. For the CDR3, the DNA is TGTGCCAGCAGCGGGCTAGCGGGGGGCAGCACAGATATGCAGTATTTT. Translation gives CASSGLAGGSTDMQYF. Complete variable domain (other parts from reference TRBV9 and TRBJ2-3): DSGVTQTPKHLITATGQRVTLRCSPRSGDLSVYWYQQSLDQGLQFLIQYYNGEERAKGNILERFSAQQFPDLHSELNLSSLELGDSALYFCASSGLAGGSTDMQYFGPGTRLTVL.

By sample share, this clonotype is medium-sized. The chain recombines TRBV6-5 with TRBJ2-5, with unresolved D. Deletions cut 6 bases from V and 2 bases from J, with 4 bases between. The CDR3 extends over 11 amino acids. Looked up from germline, CDR1 is MNHEY and CDR2 is SVGAGI. The CDR3 DNA sequence: TGTGCCAGCAGCCTACAAGAGACCCAGTACTTC. This sequence encodes CASSLQETQYF.

This sequence joins TRBV20-1 and TRBJ1-5; a possible D gene is TRBD1 (6 bases). CDR3 length: 15 residues. Germline-derived CDR1 and CDR2 are DFQATT and SNEGSKA (reference sequence). Deletions cut 0 bases from V and 7 bases from J, with 16 bases between. CDR3 DNA: TGCAGTGCTAGAGATGTGGGGGGGGCAGGGCAGCCCCAGCATTTT. Translating gives CSARDVGGAGQPQHF.

In this sample, this clonotype turned up a few times. The DNA of the CDR3 is TGTGCCAGCAGTTCTAAGACAGGGCCCGCCTACAATGAGCAGTTCTTC. This codes for CASSSKTGPAYNEQFF. The chain uses TRBV6-5 and TRBJ2-1; 7 nucleotides line up with TRBD1. The CDR3 contains 16 residues. The germline CDR1 and CDR2 sequences are MNHEY and SVGAGI. V trimming: 4 bases; J trimming: 2 bases; junction bases outside the gene matches: 8.

This clonotype was observed many times. The chain recombines TRBV5-1 with TRBJ2-1, with 15 nucleotides matching TRBD2. V lost 7 bases and J lost 6; bases outside the gene matches: 5. Germline CDR1 is SGHRS and CDR2 is YFSETQ. The CDR3 has 15 amino acids. CDR3 loop: CASERTSGGANEQFF. The CDR3 DNA follows: TGCGCCAGCGAGAGGACTAGCGGGGGGGCCAATGAGCAGTTCTTC. The whole variable domain, filled in from reference TRBV5-1 and TRBJ2-1, reads KAGVTQTPRYLIKTRGQQVTLSCSPISGHRSVSWYQQTPGQGLQFLFEYFSETQRNKGNFPGRFSGRQFSNSRSEMNVSTLELGDSALYLCASERTSGGANEQFFGPGTRLTVL.

Comments on this clonotype: Sequence at one end of the junction differs from germline and may be a read error. The V call is TRBV11-2, the J call TRBJ2-3; 10 bases fit TRBD2. Germline CDR1 reads SGHAT; CDR2 reads FQNNGV. The CDR3 covers 17 residues. CDR3 sequence reads: CASSLGASGGRTDMQYF. In DNA, the CDR3 is TGTGCCAGCAGCTTAGGGGCTAGCGGGGGCCGCACAGATATGCAGTATTTT.

The V gene is TRBV7-8, the J gene TRBJ2-7; D not certain. The CDR3 runs 14 residues. With 5 bases removed from V and 3 bases from J, the gap between germline ends came to 14 bases. The germline V gene encodes CDR1 SGHVS and CDR2 FQNEAQ. The CDR3 here is CASSLPGVVYEQYF. The CDR3 region has the DNA TGTGCCAGCAGCCTACCTGGGGTAGTCTACGAGCAGTACTTC.

The sample holds a few counts of this clonotype. The chain joins TRBV3-1 to TRBJ2-1, with TRBD2 as a possible D gene (6 bases). This CDR3 is 12 amino acids long. V lost 0 bases, J lost 15 bases, and 12 bases lay in between. CDR1 is LGHDT, CDR2 YNNKEL, per germline (reference sequence). The CDR3: CASSQEAGSLFF. DNA for the CDR3: TGTGCCAGCAGCCAAGAGGCGGGAAGTCTGTTCTTC.

This clonotype was counted only a few times. The chain has TRBV6-5 and TRBJ1-2; TRBD1 is a possible D gene (6 bases). Looked up from germline, CDR1 is MNHEY and CDR2 is SVGAGI. The CDR3 spans 12 residues. V was clipped by 6 bases and J by 6 bases, with 11 bases between them. The CDR3 DNA reads TGTGCCAGCAGCCAGGGACACCATGGCTACACCTTC. Protein product: CASSQGHHGYTF.

The V and J genes are TRBV3-1 and TRBJ2-1; 10 nucleotides agree with TRBD2. V trimming: 3 bases; J trimming: 8 bases; junction bases outside the gene matches: 16. Looked up from germline, CDR1 is LGHDT and CDR2 is YNNKEL (reference sequence). The CDR3 loop spans 18 amino acids. The CDR3 protein is CASSQFLAGEGPNYEQFF. In DNA, the CDR3 is TGTGCCAGCAGCCAGTTTCTAGCGGGGGAGGGACCGAATTATGAGCAGTTCTTC.

This chain joins TRBV18 and TRBJ1-1; D is undetermined. Germline CDR1 and CDR2: KGHSH and LQKENI. The CDR3 covers 12 residues. V was cut by 6 bases and J by 5 bases, with 10 bases left in between. The CDR3 DNA reads TGTGCCAGCTCGCCGGGAGAGACTGAAGCTTTCTTT. It is translated as CASSPGETEAFF.

This clonotype was observed a handful of times. The V and J genes are TRBV6-5 and TRBJ1-1; D is possibly TRBD1 (5 bases). Germline V CDR1 and CDR2: MNHEY, SVGAGI. The ends were cut back, 6 bases at V and 4 bases at J, with 27 bases in the middle. The CDR3 runs 18 residues. For the CDR3, the DNA is TGTGCCAGCAGCTACAACGCCGCAGGGTCTCTGAGGGTCACTGAAGCTTTCTTT. This gives the protein CASSYNAAGSLRVTEAFF.

The chain links TRBV12-3 or TRBV12-4 to TRBJ2-3, with D hard to call. Between the trimmed V and J ends, which lost 8 bases and 4 bases, there was a span of 10 bases. This CDR3 has 12 residues. CDR3 loop: CASGWSSDTQYF. CDR3 bases: TGTGCCAGCGGGTGGAGTTCAGATACGCAGTATTTT.

This clonotype was detected a few times. The genes are TRBV6-5 and TRBJ2-5, with D possibly matching TRBD1 (6 bases). The CDR3 contains 15 residues. Trimming shortened V by 6 bases and J by 2 bases, and 16 bases separated the two germline ends. Germline V gene data show CDR1 as MNHEY and CDR2 as SVGAGI. This CDR3 reads CASSPGLTGQETQYF. For the CDR3, the DNA is TGTGCCAGCAGCCCGGGCCTTACAGGGCAAGAGACCCAGTACTTC.

This clonotype was seen a few times. The chain links TRBV6-6 to TRBJ2-7; the D is unclear. The J call may be incorrect, as the DNA end agrees better with TRBJ2-5. The CDR3 runs 13 residues. Germline lookup yields CDR1 MNHNY and CDR2 SVGAGI (reference sequence). The CDR3: CASSYPPGETQYF. In DNA form, the CDR3 reads TGTGCCAGCAGTTACCCCCCTGGGGAGACCCAGTACTTC.